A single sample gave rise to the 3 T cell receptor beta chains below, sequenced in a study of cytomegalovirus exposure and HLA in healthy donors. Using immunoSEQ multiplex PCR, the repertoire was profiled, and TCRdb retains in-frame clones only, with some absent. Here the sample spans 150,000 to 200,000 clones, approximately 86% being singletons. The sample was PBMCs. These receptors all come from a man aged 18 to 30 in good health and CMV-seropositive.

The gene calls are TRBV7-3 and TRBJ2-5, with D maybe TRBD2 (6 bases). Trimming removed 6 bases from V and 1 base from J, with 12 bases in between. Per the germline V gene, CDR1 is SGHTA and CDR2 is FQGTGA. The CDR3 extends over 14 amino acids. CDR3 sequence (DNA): TGTGCCAGCAGTCAAGGAGGGGCCCAAGAGACCCAGTACTTC. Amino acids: CASSQGGAQETQYF.

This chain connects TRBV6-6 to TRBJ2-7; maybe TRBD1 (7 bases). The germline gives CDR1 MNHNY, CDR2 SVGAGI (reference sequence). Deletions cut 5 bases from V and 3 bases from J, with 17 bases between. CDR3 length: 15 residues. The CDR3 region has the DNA TGTGCCAGCAGTCCGGAGGGGGCGGGAAGCTACGAGCAGTACTTC. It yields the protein CASSPEGAGSYEQYF.

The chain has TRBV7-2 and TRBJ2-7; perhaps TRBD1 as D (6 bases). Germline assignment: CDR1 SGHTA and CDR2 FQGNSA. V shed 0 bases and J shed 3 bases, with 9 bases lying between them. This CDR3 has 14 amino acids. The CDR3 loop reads CASSLARDNYEQYF. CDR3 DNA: TGTGCCAGCAGCTTAGCACGGGACAACTACGAGCAGTACTTC.